The 3 T cell receptor beta chains reported below all come from one sample, sequenced in a study of OX40 agonist ivuxolimab in advanced cancers. Produced via immunoSEQ multiplex PCR; TCRdb's table is partial and in-frame only. The sample carries just under 55,000 clones, approximately 80% recorded once. The source material was CD4+ or CD8+ T cells sorted from blood, sampled in a trial of the OX40 agonist ivuxolimab. These TCRs come from an adult with an advanced solid tumor such as melanoma, head and neck, liver or kidney cancer.

The chain recombines TRBV29-1 with TRBJ1-1, with a weak D call TRBD1 (6 bases). The CDR3 spans 14 residues. V dropped 1 base and J dropped 2 bases, with 11 bases sitting between them. The germline V gene has CDR1 SQVTM and CDR2 ANQGSEA. The CDR3 DNA sequence: TGCAGCGTTGAAGGAAGACAGGCTAACACTGAAGCTTTCTTT. Its translation: CSVEGRQANTEAFF.

This chain uses TRBV5-1 with TRBJ1-1; D remains ambiguous. Germline-derived CDR1 and CDR2 are SGHRS and YFSETQ. The germline V and J ends were trimmed by 7 bases and 4 bases, with 8 bases remaining between them. The CDR3 has 11 amino acids. The chain's CDR3 is CASGGLTEAFF. The CDR3 DNA reads TGCGCCAGCGGAGGGCTCACTGAAGCTTTCTTT.

The chain joins TRBV2 to TRBJ1-6, with 8 nucleotides matching TRBD1. V was clipped by 6 bases and J by 4 bases; unmatched bases: 8. This CDR3 has 16 amino acids. Germline V CDR1 and CDR2: SNHLY, FYNNEI. The CDR3 DNA follows: TGTGCCAGCAGGGGAGACAGGGGTAATTATAATTCACCCCTCCACTTT. Amino acid sequence: CASRGDRGNYNSPLHF.